Detailed here is one T cell receptor beta chain. The data are from a study of T cell changes during pregnancy in multiple sclerosis. TCRdb's table, derived via immunoSEQ multiplex PCR, lists solely in-frame clones and lacks some. This sample has more than 90,000 clones, with approximately 91% found just once. This receptor was identified in a female donor with multiple sclerosis, enrolled in a pregnancy study. The sample was peripheral blood, taken in the second trimester of pregnancy.

The CDR3 here is CASSPLAGDYEQYF. In DNA, the CDR3 is TGTGCCAGCAGCCCCTTAGCGGGGGACTACGAGCAGTACTTC. The chain combines TRBV6-1 with TRBJ2-7; TRBD2 matches 9 bases. Germline V lookup: CDR1 MNHNS, CDR2 SASEGT. The CDR3 consists of 14 residues. After removal of 6 bases from V and 3 bases from J, the junction contained 6 bases not matched to a gene.